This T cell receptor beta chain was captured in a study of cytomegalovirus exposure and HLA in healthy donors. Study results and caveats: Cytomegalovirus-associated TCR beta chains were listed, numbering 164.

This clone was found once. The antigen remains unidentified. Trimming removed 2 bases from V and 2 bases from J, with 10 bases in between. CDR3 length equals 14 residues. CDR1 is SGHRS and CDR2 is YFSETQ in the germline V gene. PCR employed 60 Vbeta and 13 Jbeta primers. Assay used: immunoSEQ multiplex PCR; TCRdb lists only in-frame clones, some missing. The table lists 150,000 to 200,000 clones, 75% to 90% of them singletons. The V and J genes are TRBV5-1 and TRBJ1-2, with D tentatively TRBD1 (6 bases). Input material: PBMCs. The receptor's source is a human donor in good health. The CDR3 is CASSLTGTNYGYTF. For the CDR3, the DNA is TGCGCCAGCAGCTTAACAGGGACCAACTATGGCTACACCTTC.